A single sample gave rise to the 25 T cell receptor beta chains below, sequenced in a study of a mutant IDH1 vaccine in newly diagnosed glioma. Using immunoSEQ multiplex PCR, the repertoire was profiled, and TCRdb retains in-frame clones only, with some absent. The data show approximately 37,000 clones, with 45% to 70% seen just once and 9.5% to 12% held by the top ten. Time point indicated: week 5, during vaccination. Topical imiquimod was applied with each vaccine dose, which held 300 ug of mutant IDH1 20-mer peptide. Their antigens remain unidentified. This specimen was PBMCs, taken from a glioma patient whose treatment included an IDH1 peptide vaccine. The receptor source for this set is a woman under 30 with glioma.

The rearrangement uses TRBV7-9 and TRBJ1-4, with D unresolved. Between the trimmed V and J ends, which lost 5 bases and 1 base, there was a span of 14 bases. Germline V lookup: CDR1 SEHNR, CDR2 FQNEAQ (reference sequence). The CDR3 is made up of 16 amino acids. The CDR3 DNA sequence: TGTGCCAGCAGCCCCCTTCCGACGAGAACTAATGAAAAACTGTTTTTT. Its translation is CASSPLPTRTNEKLFF.

This clone was seen a few times. J is TRBJ1-1 and V is TRBV6-5; 9 nucleotides agree with TRBD1. The CDR3 has 15 residues. Germline assignment: CDR1 MNHEY and CDR2 SVGAGI. With V trimmed by 6 bases and J by 3 bases, 8 bases remained unmatched. Here the CDR3 DNA reads TGTGCCAGCAGCCTACAGGGGGCGCGGGACACTGAAGCTTTCTTT. Encoded protein: CASSLQGARDTEAFF.

The chain couples TRBV10-3 to TRBJ2-7; 10 bases map to TRBD1. CDR1 and CDR2 from the germline V gene are ENHRY and SYGVKD. The CDR3 covers 14 residues. The V and J ends lost 4 bases and 1 base, in that order; junction bases with no gene match: 1. CDR3 loop: CAISGTGGSYEQYF. CDR3 coding DNA: TGTGCCATCAGTGGGACAGGGGGATCCTACGAGCAGTACTTC.

This clone was recorded a few times. V gene TRBV6-1 combines with J gene TRBJ1-3, with 7 bases fitting TRBD1. Germline V CDR1 and CDR2: MNHNS, SASEGT. This CDR3 spans 13 amino acids. J was trimmed by 1 base and V by 6 bases; bases with no gene match: 0. CDR3 sequence (DNA): TGTGCCAGCAGGACAGGGTCTGGAAACACCATATATTTT. Translating it yields CASRTGSGNTIYF.

This chain connects TRBV5-1 to TRBJ2-1, with 8 bases fitting TRBD2. The CDR3 is 15 amino acids. V lost 0 bases and J lost 3; bases outside the gene matches: 2. CDR1 is SGHRS, CDR2 YFSETQ, per germline. CDR3 sequence: CASSLAGTSYNEQFF. As DNA, the CDR3 is TGCGCCAGCAGCTTGGCCGGGACTAGCTACAATGAGCAGTTCTTC.

V is TRBV4-1 and J is TRBJ2-2, with D unclear. The CDR3 runs to 15 residues. V dropped 1 base and J dropped 1 base, with 7 bases sitting between them. From germline, CDR1 is MGHRA and CDR2 YSYEKL. CDR3 protein: CASSQGYGNTGELFF. CDR3 nucleotide sequence: TGCGCCAGCAGCCAAGGGTACGGGAACACCGGGGAGCTGTTTTTT.

V gene TRBV6-5 combines with J gene TRBJ1-1; 9 bases agree with TRBD1. This CDR3 is 14 amino acids long. Germline CDR1 is MNHEY and CDR2 is SVGAGI. Trimming at V came to 6 bases and at J to 0 bases, leaving 2 bases not matched to a gene. The CDR3, as DNA: TGTGCCAGCAGGGGGGACAGGGTGAACACTGAAGCTTTCTTT. Residues: CASRGDRVNTEAFF.

The V and J genes are TRBV5-4 and TRBJ2-3; 7 bases line up with TRBD2. V gave up 0 bases and J gave up 12 bases; unmatched junction bases: 7. This CDR3 has 13 residues. Germline CDR1 is SGHNT and CDR2 is YYREEE (reference sequence). The chain's CDR3 is CASSLAWEGPQYF. The CDR3 nucleotides are TGTGCCAGCAGCTTGGCCTGGGAGGGGCCTCAGTATTTT.

The rearrangement uses TRBV5-5 and TRBJ2-1, with D possibly TRBD2 on 6 matching bases. CDR1 is SGHKS, CDR2 YYEKEE, per germline (reference sequence). The CDR3 is 15 residues long. The ends were cut back, 4 bases at V and 4 bases at J, with 15 bases in the middle. CDR3 protein: CASSAGTGIYNEQFF. The CDR3 DNA reads TGTGCCAGCAGCGCCGGGACTGGAATATACAATGAGCAGTTCTTC.

This clone was seen a few times. V gene TRBV7-9 combines with J gene TRBJ2-7, with D possibly being TRBD2 (5 bases). CDR3 length equals 16 residues. CDR1 is SEHNR and CDR2 is FQNEAQ in the germline V gene (reference sequence). Between the trimmed V and J ends, which lost 2 bases and 0 bases, there was a span of 14 bases. The CDR3 is CASSLSTTTSSYEQYF. The CDR3 DNA reads as TGTGCCAGCAGCTTATCGACTACTACGAGCTCCTACGAGCAGTACTTC.

This rearrangement joins TRBV19 to TRBJ2-7; the match to TRBD1 covers 7 bases. Germline V CDR1 and CDR2: LNHDA, SQIVND (reference sequence). The V gene end was trimmed by 5 bases and the J gene end by 3 bases; junction bases not matched to a gene: 10. There are 15 residues in the CDR3. CDR3 sequence (DNA): TGTGCCAGTAGTCTCGAGACAGGGCCGATCTACGAGCAGTACTTC. This codes for CASSLETGPIYEQYF.

This clone occurred a few times. The chain has TRBV2 and TRBJ2-7, with D uncertain. V was shortened by 6 bases and J by 6 bases, with 12 bases between the two germline ends. Germline V lookup: CDR1 SNHLY, CDR2 FYNNEI. The CDR3 contains 12 residues. The CDR3 loop is CASSPPGGEQYF. CDR3 bases: TGTGCCAGCAGCCCTCCTGGCGGCGAGCAGTACTTC.

The chain combines TRBV11-1 with TRBJ1-1; TRBD1 might be the D (5 bases). Trimming shortened V by 5 bases and J by 5 bases, and 12 bases separated the two germline ends. Germline values: CDR1 SGHAT, CDR2 FQDESV (reference sequence). CDR3 length: 13 residues. The CDR3 DNA reads TGTGCCAGCAGCCGTGGGACTTCGACTGAAGCTTTCTTT. This encodes CASSRGTSTEAFF.

This clone was seen more than once but under ten times. The V call is TRBV7-2, the J call TRBJ1-2; a weak D match, TRBD1 (5 bases). The V and J ends lost 5 bases and 8 bases respectively, with 18 bases between them. Germline CDR1 and CDR2: SGHTA and FQGNSA. This CDR3 has 14 residues. The CDR3 nucleotides read TGTGCCAGCAGCCTCTGGGACGGATCTATAGGCTACACCTTC. Translation: CASSLWDGSIGYTF.

This clone has only a few counts. J is TRBJ1-1 and V is TRBV5-1; 9 positions agree with TRBD1. V lost 0 bases, J lost 3 bases, and 6 bases stayed unmatched. Germline CDR1 is SGHRS and CDR2 is YFSETQ. The CDR3 loop spans 16 amino acids. In DNA form, the CDR3 reads TGCGCCAGCAGCTTGGGGGGCACAGGGGGCCACACTGAAGCTTTCTTT. Amino acids: CASSLGGTGGHTEAFF.

The V gene is TRBV15, the J gene TRBJ1-2; unclear D gene. Per germline, CDR1 LNHNV and CDR2 YYDKDF (reference sequence). The CDR3 runs to 17 residues. V lost 3 bases and J lost 5, with 22 bases in between. The CDR3 spells CATSSNPRWGGWYGYTF. The CDR3 DNA sequence: TGTGCCACCAGCAGCAACCCCCGTTGGGGAGGTTGGTATGGCTACACCTTC. Using reference TRBV15 and TRBJ1-2 for the parts outside the CDR3, the full variable domain is DAMVIQNPRYQVTQFGKPVTLSCSQTLNHNVMYWYQQKSSQAPKLLFHYYDKDFNNEADTPDNFQSRRPNTSFCFLDIRSPGLGDTAMYLCATSSNPRWGGWYGYTFGSGTRLTVV.

The rearrangement joins TRBV13 to TRBJ2-3; D is perhaps TRBD2 (5 bases). Germline assignment: CDR1 PRHDT and CDR2 FYEKMQ (reference sequence). The V end was cut by 7 bases, the J end by 3 bases, with 8 bases between. This CDR3 is 12 amino acids long. The CDR3: CASNGETDTQYF. The CDR3 nucleotides are TGTGCCAGCAACGGGGAAACAGATACGCAGTATTTT. The variable domain in full, completed from reference TRBV13 and TRBJ2-3, reads AAGVIQSPRHLIKEKRETATLKCYPIPRHDTVYWYQQGPGQDPQFLISFYEKMQSDKGSIPDRFSAQQFSDYHSELNMSSLELGDSALYFCASNGETDTQYFGPGTRLTVL.

This chain connects TRBV7-6 to TRBJ2-7, with a weak D call TRBD2 (5 bases). The ends were cut back, 4 bases at V and 6 bases at J, with 19 bases in the middle. The CDR3 consists of 15 residues. CDR1 and CDR2 from the germline V gene are SGHVS and FNYEAQ. The CDR3 here is CASSSPAGGNGEQYF. DNA for the CDR3: TGTGCCAGCAGCTCCCCGGCGGGTGGGAATGGCGAGCAGTACTTC.

The chain is built from TRBV21-1 and TRBJ2-3. TRBV21-1 is an annotated pseudogene. The CDR3 consists of 16 residues. CDR3 coding DNA: TGTGCCAGCAGGCGATCGATAGCTACAGTGCAAGATACGCAGTATTTT. Translation gives CASRRSIATVQDTQYF.

The CDR3 nucleotides are TGTGCCACCAGTATCCGGACAGTTAGCTCTGGAAACACCATATATTTT. It codes for CATSIRTVSSGNTIYF. This chain uses TRBV15 with TRBJ1-3, with D tentatively TRBD1 (6 bases). V lost 6 bases to trimming and J lost 0 bases, with 15 bases between them. Per germline, CDR1 LNHNV and CDR2 YYDKDF (reference sequence). The CDR3 consists of 16 residues.

The table lists this clone with a few counts. The chain employs TRBV10-3 and TRBJ2-7; tentative D call: TRBD1 (5 bases). This CDR3 is 14 amino acids long. Trimming stripped 0 bases from V and 0 bases from J, with 6 bases between. Germline CDR1 and CDR2: ENHRY and SYGVKD. CDR3 region: CAISESGPSYEQYF. In nucleotides, the CDR3 is TGTGCCATCAGTGAGTCGGGGCCCTCCTACGAGCAGTACTTC.

This clone has only a few counts. The genes are TRBV4-1 and TRBJ1-2; the D gene is possibly TRBD1 (6 bases). The germline CDR1 and CDR2 sequences are MGHRA and YSYEKL. The CDR3 spans 15 residues. The V end lost 1 base, the J end lost 4 bases, and 13 bases lay between the germline ends. CDR3 in DNA: TGCGCCAGCAGCCAAGGAAACAGGGCCCTCTATGGCTACACCTTC. This codes for CASSQGNRALYGYTF.

The gene calls are TRBV7-8 and TRBJ1-5; a possible D gene is TRBD1 (5 bases). This CDR3 spans 15 amino acids. Trimming left V 1 base short and J 2 bases short, with 9 bases between. The germline gives CDR1 SGHVS, CDR2 FQNEAQ. In DNA, the CDR3 is TGTGCCAGCAGCTTAGTTGGAGGGGGCAATCAGCCCCAGCATTTT. Protein: CASSLVGGGNQPQHF. Variable domain in full (rest from reference TRBV7-8 and TRBJ1-5): GAGVSQSPRYKVAKRGQDVALRCDPISGHVSLFWYQQALGQGPEFLTYFQNEAQLDKSGLPSDRFFAERPEGSVSTLKIQRTQQEDSAVYLCASSLVGGGNQPQHFGDGTRLSIL.

This clone was counted a few times. The J gene is TRBJ2-2, the V gene TRBV15; D tentatively fits TRBD1 or TRBD2 (6 bases each). The CDR3 loop spans 16 amino acids. The germline V gene encodes CDR1 LNHNV and CDR2 YYDKDF (reference sequence). The V and J ends lost 2 bases and 5 bases respectively, with 15 bases between them. Here the CDR3 DNA reads TGTGCCACCAGCAGACCCGGGGGCGCAAGAACCGGGGAGCTGTTTTTT. Encoded protein: CATSRPGGARTGELFF.

V gene TRBV11-3 combines with J gene TRBJ1-6; the D gene is possibly TRBD1 (6 bases). Germline CDR1 is SGHNT and CDR2 is YENEEA. The CDR3 runs to 14 residues. Trimming took off 5 bases at V and 13 bases at J, with 18 bases between the two ends. CDR3 in DNA: TGTGCCAGCAGCGTCCGGGACATCCGATCTCCCCTCCACTTT. Protein sequence: CASSVRDIRSPLHF.